The next 30 T cell receptor beta chains were all read from a single sample in a study of blood T cell repertoires in COVID-19. The protocol was immunoSEQ multiplex PCR, while the TCRdb copy is restricted to in-frame clones and leaves out a portion. The sample consists of 200,000 to 250,000 clones, about nine tenths of them appearing once. The sample comprised peripheral blood. The receptor set was obtained from a man in his sixties with acute or convalescent COVID-19.

The rearrangement links TRBV28 to TRBJ2-2; tentatively, D is TRBD1 (5 bases). This CDR3 region has 12 residues. Germline CDR1 is MDHEN and CDR2 is SYDVKM. CDR3 protein: CAADSYTGELFF. CDR3 nucleotide sequence: TGTGCTGCAGACAGCTACACCGGGGAGCTGTTTTTT. The full variable domain, with the rest looked up from reference TRBV28 and TRBJ2-2, is DVKVTQSSRYLVKRTGEKVFLECVQDMDHENMFWYRQDPGLGLRLIYFSYDVKMKEKGDIPEGYSVSREKKERFSLILESASTNQTSMYLCAADSYTGELFFGEGSRLTVL.

This clone was seen once. This rearrangement joins TRBV7-2 to TRBJ2-7, with 15 positions matching TRBD2. Germline assignment: CDR1 SGHTA and CDR2 FQGNSA. The V segment lost 1 base and the J segment 1 base; nucleotides outside the gene matches: 8. CDR3 length: 19 amino acids. The chain's CDR3 is CASSLVSGTSGRRSYEQYF. CDR3 nucleotide sequence: TGTGCCAGCAGCTTAGTTTCCGGGACTAGCGGGAGGAGATCCTACGAGCAGTACTTC.

The genes are TRBV29-1 and TRBJ2-3, with a possible D match to TRBD1 (6 bases). The V and J ends lost 3 bases and 2 bases respectively, with 12 bases between them. There are 14 residues in the CDR3. Germline-derived CDR1 and CDR2 are SQVTM and ANQGSEA. The CDR3 coding sequence is TGCAGCGTTGAGTCAGGGGTTTCCACAGATACGCAGTATTTT. It encodes CSVESGVSTDTQYF.

The J gene is TRBJ2-7, the V gene TRBV24-1; the match to TRBD2 covers 13 bases. Germline-derived CDR1 and CDR2 are KGHDR and SFDVKD. There are 16 residues in the CDR3. With V trimmed by 1 base and J by 3 bases, 2 bases remained unmatched. The CDR3 nucleotides are TGTGCCACCAGTGATTTCGGACTAGCGGGAGTCTACGAGCAGTACTTC. Encoded protein: CATSDFGLAGVYEQYF.

The chain links TRBV19 to TRBJ2-7, with 8 bases that match TRBD2. This CDR3 has 12 residues. The V segment lost 8 bases and the J segment 6 bases; nucleotides outside the gene matches: 6. Germline CDR1 is LNHDA and CDR2 is SQIVND (reference sequence). CDR3 loop: CASRSGGGEQYF. Written as DNA, the CDR3 is TGTGCCAGTCGGTCCGGGGGGGGCGAGCAGTACTTC.

This clone was seen a single time. This chain joins TRBV9 and TRBJ1-1; D is unresolved. Trimming left V 1 base short and J 1 base short, with 5 bases between. The CDR3 runs to 13 residues. Germline CDR1 reads SGDLS; CDR2 reads YYNGEE. The CDR3 spells CASSVHSNTEAFF. The DNA of the CDR3 is TGTGCCAGCAGCGTACATTCGAACACTGAAGCTTTCTTT.

The J gene is TRBJ2-3, the V gene TRBV7-9, with 7 bases identical to TRBD1. The germline V gene encodes CDR1 SEHNR and CDR2 FQNEAQ (reference sequence). V lost 5 bases, J lost 4 bases, and 3 bases stayed unmatched. The CDR3 extends over 13 amino acids. The CDR3 reads CASSMTGPDTQYF. Here the CDR3 DNA reads TGTGCCAGCAGCATGACAGGGCCAGATACGCAGTATTTT.

The chain uses TRBV11-2 and TRBJ2-7; 10 bases agree with TRBD2. This CDR3 spans 15 amino acids. J gave up 5 bases and V 2 bases, and 6 bases lay outside the gene matches. Germline V gene sequence: CDR1 SGHAT, CDR2 FQNNGV. CDR3 sequence: CASSLSSGSVNEQYF. Here the CDR3 DNA reads TGTGCCAGCAGCTTATCTAGCGGGAGCGTTAACGAGCAGTACTTC.

This rearrangement joins TRBV5-4 to TRBJ2-1; 11 bases are a match to TRBD1. This CDR3 spans 15 amino acids. Losses at the gene ends were 4 bases for V and 3 bases for J; bases not matched to a gene: 3. Per germline, CDR1 SGHNT and CDR2 YYREEE (reference sequence). The CDR3: CASSPDRGLYNEQFF. The CDR3 bases are TGTGCCAGCAGCCCGGACAGGGGGCTCTACAATGAGCAGTTCTTC.

The V call is TRBV5-4, the J call TRBJ2-1; weak D call: TRBD2 (6 bases). CDR3 length equals 14 residues. Germline V gene sequence: CDR1 SGHNT, CDR2 YYREEE (reference sequence). V was cut by 4 bases and J by 8 bases, with 16 bases left in between. CDR3: CASSRIEGGHEQFF. The CDR3 region has the DNA TGTGCCAGCAGCCGTATTGAGGGAGGCCATGAGCAGTTCTTC.

This clone turned up a few times. V and J are TRBV4-2 and TRBJ1-4; D gene uncertain. There are 15 residues in the CDR3. Trimming removed 1 base at V and 8 bases at J, with 14 bases between. CDR1 is LGHNA, CDR2 YNFKEQ, per germline. The CDR3 is CASSQVLRVGEKLFF. DNA for the CDR3: TGTGCCAGCAGCCAAGTCTTACGGGTAGGAGAAAAACTGTTTTTT.

This clone has a handful of counts. The chain is built from TRBV12-5 and TRBJ1-5; a possible D gene is TRBD1 (5 bases). V was pared by 2 bases and J by 9 bases, with 17 bases between. In germline, CDR1 is LGHNT, CDR2 FRNRAP. CDR3 length equals 15 residues. This CDR3 is CASGLWDLRKTPQHF. CDR3 DNA: TGTGCTAGTGGTTTGTGGGACTTGAGAAAGACGCCCCAGCATTTT.

This rearrangement joins TRBV7-2 to TRBJ2-7; TRBD2 agrees at 8 bases. The germline V gene encodes CDR1 SGHTA and CDR2 FQGNSA. CDR3 length: 14 residues. V dropped 4 bases and J dropped 1; count of bases not matched to a gene: 3. The CDR3, as DNA: TGTGCCAGCAGCTCTACTAGCGGTTCCTACGAGCAGTACTTC. Amino acid sequence: CASSSTSGSYEQYF.

This clone was recorded a few times. The chain carries TRBV6-1 and TRBJ2-1; D remains ambiguous. This CDR3 is 13 amino acids long. V was shortened by 1 base and J by 7 bases, with 8 bases between the two germline ends. Germline V CDR1 and CDR2: MNHNS, SASEGT. CDR3 region: CASSEGLVNEQFF. The DNA for the CDR3 is TGTGCCAGCAGTGAAGGGCTAGTGAATGAGCAGTTCTTC.

The chain carries TRBV19 and TRBJ2-1; 7 bases fit TRBD2. The V gene's germline CDR1 is LNHDA and CDR2 SQIVND (reference sequence). V lost 7 bases to trimming and J lost 2 bases; unmatched junction nucleotides: 8. The CDR3 totals 15 residues. CDR3 bases: TGTGCCAGTATCGGGAGCGGGGCTACCTACAATGAGCAGTTCTTC. Amino acids: CASIGSGATYNEQFF.

This chain connects TRBV5-1 to TRBJ1-1; D remains unclear. From germline, CDR1 is SGHRS and CDR2 YFSETQ. V lost 4 bases, J lost 7 bases, and 17 bases lay in between. The CDR3 spans 14 residues. CDR3: CASSPIAADGEAFF. The DNA for the CDR3 is TGCGCCAGCAGCCCCATAGCGGCGGACGGTGAAGCTTTCTTT.

The chain combines TRBV7-6 with TRBJ2-1; the match to TRBD2 covers 7 bases. With 4 bases clipped from V and 0 bases from J, the junction kept 9 bases outside the gene matches. The CDR3 is 17 residues long. Germline V CDR1 and CDR2: SGHVS, FNYEAQ. For the CDR3, the DNA is TGTGCCAGCAGCTCCACAGCGGGGATCAGCTCCTACAATGAGCAGTTCTTC. It yields the protein CASSSTAGISSYNEQFF.

V is TRBV7-9 and J is TRBJ1-1, with 12 bases identical to TRBD1. Germline CDR1 reads SEHNR; CDR2 reads FQNEAQ (reference sequence). V lost 5 bases to trimming and J lost 6 bases; unmatched junction nucleotides: 7. The CDR3 totals 15 residues. CDR3 loop: CASSPPGQGASEAFF. CDR3 DNA: TGTGCCAGCAGCCCCCCGGGACAGGGGGCTTCTGAAGCTTTCTTT. The whole variable domain, filled in from reference TRBV7-9 and TRBJ1-1, reads DTGVSQNPRHKITKRGQNVTFRCDPISEHNRLYWYRQTLGQGPEFLTYFQNEAQLEKSRLLSDRFSAERPKGSFSTLEIQRTEQGDSAMYLCASSPPGQGASEAFFGQGTRLTVV.

The chain couples TRBV10-3 to TRBJ2-7, with a tentative D call TRBD2 (5 bases). CDR3 size: 14 residues. CDR1 ENHRY and CDR2 SYGVKD come from the germline V gene. V was shortened by 2 bases and J by 0 bases, with 8 bases between the two germline ends. This CDR3 reads CAISERGSSYEQYF. In DNA form, the CDR3 reads TGTGCCATCAGTGAGCGAGGGAGCTCCTACGAGCAGTACTTC.

V is TRBV6-2 or TRBV6-3 and J is TRBJ1-5, with D uncertain. Germline loops: CDR1 MNHEY, CDR2 SVGEGT. The CDR3 runs 15 residues. V lost 4 bases, J lost 7 bases, and 17 bases lay in between. The CDR3 is CASSFRTGSGQPQHF. The CDR3 nucleotides are TGTGCCAGCAGTTTTAGGACGGGGTCGGGGCAGCCCCAGCATTTT.

This clone was seen a handful of times. This chain uses TRBV6-5 with TRBJ2-7; a weak D match, TRBD2 (5 bases). The V and J ends lost 2 bases and 6 bases respectively, with 20 bases between them. The length of the CDR3 is 16 residues. From germline, CDR1 is MNHEY and CDR2 SVGAGI. The CDR3 DNA reads TGTGCCAGCAGTTACCTAAAACTAGGCGGATTCGGCGAGCAGTACTTC. Translation: CASSYLKLGGFGEQYF.

This rearrangement joins TRBV9 to TRBJ2-3; the D gene is possibly TRBD2 (5 bases). In germline, CDR1 is SGDLS, CDR2 YYNGEE. This CDR3 comprises 16 residues. V was cut by 0 bases and J by 0 bases, with 11 bases left in between. CDR3 sequence reads: CASSVERSHSTDTQYF. The CDR3 bases are TGTGCCAGCAGCGTAGAGCGGTCCCATAGCACAGATACGCAGTATTTT.

CDR3: CASRWTSGSYEQYF. Here the CDR3 DNA reads TGTGCCAGCAGATGGACTAGCGGGAGTTACGAGCAGTACTTC. V is TRBV3-1 (or the pseudogene TRBV3-2) and J is TRBJ2-7; 13 bases align to TRBD2. This CDR3 has 14 amino acids. Losses at the gene ends were 6 bases for V and 4 bases for J; bases not matched to a gene: 3. Germline assignment: CDR1 LGHDT and CDR2 YNNKEL (reference sequence).

V usage is TRBV3-1 (or the pseudogene TRBV3-2) and J usage is TRBJ2-1; the D is unclear. Germline CDR1 LGHDT, CDR2 YNNKEL (reference sequence). V lost 0 bases and J 0 bases, leaving 12 bases between the germline ends. This CDR3 is built from 17 residues. The CDR3 spells CASSQELSPSSYNEQFF. The CDR3 DNA reads as TGTGCCAGCAGCCAAGAGCTTTCTCCTAGCTCCTACAATGAGCAGTTCTTC.

V usage is TRBV9 and J usage is TRBJ1-4, with 8 positions matching TRBD1. The CDR3 sequence is 14 residues long. V trimming: 3 bases; J trimming: 8 bases; junction bases outside the gene matches: 6. CDR1 and CDR2 (germline): SGDLS, YYNGEE. The CDR3 DNA is TGTGCCAGCAGCGCAGCGGACAGGGACGAAAAACTGTTTTTT. Protein product: CASSAADRDEKLFF.

This chain uses TRBV7-8 with TRBJ2-3; TRBD1 matches 7 bases. CDR3 length: 15 amino acids. V lost 3 bases, J lost 3 bases, and 6 bases stayed unmatched. Per germline, CDR1 SGHVS and CDR2 FQNEAQ. The CDR3 protein is CASSLTGYATDTQYF. The CDR3 nucleotides read TGTGCCAGCAGCTTGACAGGGTATGCAACAGATACGCAGTATTTT. Using reference TRBV7-8 and TRBJ2-3 for the parts outside the CDR3, the full variable domain is GAGVSQSPRYKVAKRGQDVALRCDPISGHVSLFWYQQALGQGPEFLTYFQNEAQLDKSGLPSDRFFAERPEGSVSTLKIQRTQQEDSAVYLCASSLTGYATDTQYFGPGTRLTVL.

This chain joins TRBV28 and TRBJ1-5, with D possibly matching TRBD1 (6 bases). Germline CDR1 MDHEN, CDR2 SYDVKM. Trimming took 7 bases from V and 4 from J, leaving 17 bases between them. CDR3 length: 15 residues. The CDR3 bases are TGTGCCAGCATCTTCCAGGGGTTAGGAAATCAGCCCCAGCATTTT. Encoded protein: CASIFQGLGNQPQHF. Together with reference TRBV28 and TRBJ1-5, the CDR3 gives the full variable domain: DVKVTQSSRYLVKRTGEKVFLECVQDMDHENMFWYRQDPGLGLRLIYFSYDVKMKEKGDIPEGYSVSREKKERFSLILESASTNQTSMYLCASIFQGLGNQPQHFGDGTRLSIL.

This chain joins TRBV9 and TRBJ2-1; 16 nucleotides line up with TRBD2. The CDR3 has 19 residues. With 4 bases clipped from V and 2 bases from J, the junction kept 9 bases outside the gene matches. The V gene's germline CDR1 is SGDLS and CDR2 YYNGEE. The CDR3 spells CASSISPGLAGGTYNEQFF. The CDR3 DNA reads TGTGCCAGCAGCATCTCACCGGGACTAGCGGGAGGGACCTACAATGAGCAGTTCTTC.

The chain joins TRBV14 to TRBJ1-1, with a weak D call TRBD1 (5 bases). Germline V gene sequence: CDR1 SGHDN, CDR2 FVKESK. The germline V and J ends were trimmed by 2 bases and 1 base, with 11 bases remaining between them. The CDR3 covers 15 residues. CDR3: CASSQNLQGNTEAFF. The CDR3 nucleotides read TGTGCCAGCAGCCAAAATCTCCAGGGGAACACTGAAGCTTTCTTT.

This clone was seen a handful of times. The chain employs TRBV28 and TRBJ1-3, with 10 nucleotides matching TRBD1. With V trimmed by 6 bases and J by 0 bases, 8 bases remained unmatched. Germline V gene sequence: CDR1 MDHEN, CDR2 SYDVKM. The CDR3 runs to 17 residues. The CDR3 sequence is CASSRGGDRGSGNTIYF. Here the CDR3 DNA reads TGTGCCAGCAGCCGTGGAGGGGACAGGGGCTCTGGAAACACCATATATTTT.